This T cell receptor beta chain comes out of a study of cytomegalovirus exposure and HLA in healthy donors. Study at large: In an early release, HLA-typed donors contributed some 82 million unique TCR sequences.

Everyone who donated was a healthy bone marrow donor. Trimming shortened V by 4 bases and J by 9 bases, and 16 bases separated the two germline ends. Germline V CDR1 and CDR2: SQVTM, ANQGSEA. The CDR3 runs to 13 residues. Whole-study results and caveats: Trimming of TCR beta V- and J-genes showed a link, identified in a later analysis, to a missense DCLRE1C variant. HLA alleles were associated with 15,000 to 20,000 TCR beta sequences in a later analysis at 0.05 false discovery rate.

Both 60 Vbeta primers and 13 Jbeta primers went into the PCR. Repertoires were generated with immunoSEQ multiplex PCR, while TCRdb's copy carries only in-frame clones and drops some. This table has about 89,000 clones, roughly 70% appearing once. As regards this clone: Antigen specificity is unknown.

Sequenced sample: PBMCs. The origin of this receptor is a male donor in good health and CMV-seronegative. This chain connects TRBV29-1 to TRBJ2-1, with a weak D call TRBD2 (6 bases). CDR3 sequence reads: CSVGLVSSGEQFF. CDR3 sequence (DNA): TGCAGCGTTGGACTAGTTAGCTCCGGTGAGCAGTTCTTC.